Each of the 14 T cell receptor beta chains below was sequenced from the same sample in a study of beta chain features in type 1 diabetes. Expressed TCRB transcripts got sequenced, as all isolated RNA was reverse transcribed. This table comes from immunoSEQ multiplex PCR, and its TCRdb copy is limited to in-frame clones, with some not included. The sample contains 200,000 to 250,000 clones, approximately 11% of which appear only once. The sample taken for sequencing was central memory CD4+ T cells from blood. The receptors stem from a man between 18 and 29 years old in good health.

The chain uses TRBV5-6 and TRBJ2-4; 7 bases align to TRBD1. The CDR3 consists of 15 residues. V shed 4 bases and J 1 base; nucleotides not matched to a gene: 5. Germline lookup yields CDR1 SGHDT and CDR2 YYEEEE. The CDR3 loop reads CASSLGGTAKNIQYF. For the CDR3, the DNA is TGTGCCAGCAGCCTAGGGGGCACGGCCAAAAACATTCAGTACTTC.

This clone turned up a few times. This sequence joins TRBV7-2 and TRBJ2-7; tentatively, D is TRBD2 (6 bases). V lost 5 bases and J lost 4, with 15 bases in between. The CDR3 totals 14 residues. Germline V lookup: CDR1 SGHTA, CDR2 FQGNSA. CDR3 DNA sequence: TGTGCCAGCAGCCTCAATGGACTACGATACGAGCAGTACTTC. This codes for CASSLNGLRYEQYF. The whole variable domain, remainder taken from reference TRBV7-2 and TRBJ2-7, is GAGVSQSPSNKVTEKGKDVELRCDPISGHTALYWYRQSLGQGLEFLIYFQGNSAPDKSGLPSDRFSAERTGGSVSTLTIQRTQQEDSAVYLCASSLNGLRYEQYFGPGTRLTVT.

The chain has TRBV30 and TRBJ1-6; D is uncertain. Germline-derived CDR1 and CDR2 are GTSNPN and SVGIG (reference sequence). Between the trimmed V and J ends, which lost 4 bases and 13 bases, there was a span of 17 bases. This CDR3 has 13 amino acids. This chain's CDR3 is CAWTSRRVAPLHF. The CDR3 DNA follows: TGTGCCTGGACTAGCCGGAGGGTAGCCCCCCTCCACTTT.

V gene TRBV9 combines with J gene TRBJ2-1, with D uncertain. Per germline, CDR1 SGDLS and CDR2 YYNGEE. The CDR3 spans 15 residues. V shed 0 bases and J shed 0 bases, with 7 bases lying between them. CDR3 amino acids: CASSVEVSSYNEQFF. For the CDR3, the DNA is TGTGCCAGCAGCGTAGAAGTGAGCTCCTACAATGAGCAGTTCTTC.

There are a few counts of this clone. The CDR3 nucleotides read TGTGCCTGGATCACTACAGGGACCTACGAGCAGTACTTC. Protein sequence: CAWITTGTYEQYF. V is TRBV30 and J is TRBJ2-7; tentative D call: TRBD1 (6 bases). This CDR3 has 13 amino acids. The V gene lost 4 bases and the J gene lost 2 bases, with 12 bases spanning the gap. Germline V lookup: CDR1 GTSNPN, CDR2 SVGIG (reference sequence).

The chain recombines TRBV6-1 with TRBJ1-1; D perhaps matches TRBD1 (6 bases). V dropped 6 bases and J dropped 1 base, with 12 bases sitting between them. The germline V gene has CDR1 MNHNS and CDR2 SASEGT. The CDR3 is 14 amino acids. CDR3 protein: CASRPGQWNTEAFF. The CDR3 DNA reads as TGTGCCAGCAGACCCGGACAGTGGAACACTGAAGCTTTCTTT.

The chain carries TRBV5-5 and TRBJ2-7, with D possibly matching TRBD1 (5 bases). The CDR3 is 13 residues long. CDR1 is SGHKS, CDR2 YYEKEE, per germline (reference sequence). V was clipped by 4 bases and J by 6 bases, with 14 bases between them. This chain's CDR3 is CASSPLQGSEQYF. The DNA for the CDR3 is TGTGCCAGCAGCCCCCTCCAGGGTAGCGAGCAGTACTTC.

This clone was counted only a few times. This sequence joins TRBV6-6 and TRBJ1-4; D is unclear. Germline CDR1 and CDR2: MNHNY and SVGAGI (reference sequence). Trimming stripped 5 bases from V and 8 bases from J, with 15 bases between. The CDR3 sequence is 14 residues long. CDR3 loop: CASSDFLRNEKLFF. In nucleotides, the CDR3 is TGTGCCAGCAGTGACTTCCTGAGGAACGAAAAACTGTTTTTT.

V usage is TRBV7-2 and J usage is TRBJ2-7; 9 nucleotides align to TRBD1. Trimming at V came to 8 bases and at J to 2 bases, leaving 7 bases not matched to a gene. The CDR3 covers 14 residues. Germline V gene data show CDR1 as SGHTA and CDR2 as FQGNSA. CDR3 nucleotides: TGTGCCAGCGGGGGGACAGGGAAAGCCTACGAGCAGTACTTC. Its protein product is CASGGTGKAYEQYF.

The CDR3 is CAWSVHRTVNTEAFF. DNA of the CDR3: TGTGCCTGGAGTGTACACCGCACCGTGAACACTGAAGCTTTCTTT. The chain is built from TRBV30 and TRBJ1-1; no clear D gene. Germline V CDR1 and CDR2: GTSNPN, SVGIG (reference sequence). The CDR3 consists of 15 residues. V dropped 0 bases and J dropped 0 bases, with 11 bases sitting between them.

The genes are TRBV9 and TRBJ2-1; D perhaps matches TRBD1 (6 bases). There are 15 residues in the CDR3. V shed 6 bases and J shed 0 bases, with 13 bases lying between them. CDR1 is SGDLS and CDR2 is YYNGEE in the germline V gene. In DNA, the CDR3 is TGTGCCAGCACCGCAGAGGGGGACTCCTACAATGAGCAGTTCTTC. Residues: CASTAEGDSYNEQFF.

There are many counts of this clone. The J gene is TRBJ2-1, the V gene TRBV5-6; D is perhaps TRBD2 (5 bases). The CDR3 covers 14 residues. V lost 0 bases and J lost 3, with 7 bases in between. Germline loops: CDR1 SGHDT, CDR2 YYEEEE. CDR3 nucleotides: TGTGCCAGCAGCTTGGCCAGCGGCTACAATGAGCAGTTCTTC. It yields the protein CASSLASGYNEQFF.

A few counts support this clone. The chain employs TRBV7-2 and TRBJ2-1, with 7 bases aligning to TRBD2. The CDR3 extends over 16 amino acids. The V gene end was trimmed by 3 bases and the J gene end by 6 bases; junction bases not matched to a gene: 11. The germline gives CDR1 SGHTA, CDR2 FQGNSA. The CDR3 bases are TGTGCCAGCAGCTTGATGGGAGGGCCATGGAGCAATGAGCAGTTCTTC. Protein product: CASSLMGGPWSNEQFF.

V and J are TRBV30 and TRBJ2-4; no clear D gene. Trimming pared 3 bases from V and 1 base from J, leaving 13 bases between. CDR1 is GTSNPN, CDR2 SVGIG, per germline (reference sequence). The CDR3 spans 15 residues. The CDR3 region has the DNA TGTGCCTGGAGCCCCCCCCCGGCTGCCAAAAACATTCAGTACTTC. The encoded protein is CAWSPPPAAKNIQYF. Using reference TRBV30 and TRBJ2-4 for the parts outside the CDR3, the full variable domain is SQTIHQWPATLVQPVGSPLSLECTVEGTSNPNLYWYRQAAGRGLQLLFYSVGIGQISSEVPQNLSASRPQDRQFILSSKKLLLSDSGFYLCAWSPPPAAKNIQYFGAGTRLSVL.